This TCR beta chain was observed in a study of Ad26.COV2.S vaccination and SARS-CoV-2 variants. Findings and limits, study-wide: Considerable breadth of spike-specific CD8+ and CD4+ T cell responses has reportedly been documented following vaccination. Similar non-spike TCR breadth was seen in vaccine and placebo recipients. It was vaccine recipients, not placebo recipients, who had the higher spike-specific TCR breadth.

A remark on this clone: Its antigen is not known.

Here immunoSEQ multiplex PCR was the method, and the copy in TCRdb shows in-frame clones only, minus some. Here the sample spans about 350,000 clones, roughly 91% being singletons. This CDR3 spans 16 amino acids. J lost 0 bases, V lost 5 bases, and 7 bases had no gene match. Germline values: CDR1 MNHEY, CDR2 SMNVEV (reference sequence). Treatment denoted: roughly 18 received Ad26.COV2.S at low or high dose, single or two shots; several received placebo; per-sample allocation not given. Day 63 after the first injection of vaccine or placebo was the sampling time. Expression of Wuhan-strain SARS-CoV-2 spike came from the Ad26 vector that formed the vaccine.

The chain is built from TRBV27 and TRBJ2-1; the match to TRBD2 covers 7 bases. Here the sequenced sample was peripheral blood, taken in a trial of Ad26.COV2.S vaccine versus placebo. This clonotype originated in a person between 18 and 65 years old who received the Ad26.COV2.S COVID-19 vaccine or a placebo. This CDR3 reads CASSATSESSYNEQFF. CDR3 sequence (DNA): TGTGCCAGCAGTGCTACTAGCGAGAGCTCCTACAATGAGCAGTTCTTC.